This TCR beta chain derives from a study of blood T cell repertoires in COVID-19. Study-wide background: The origin of the acute and convalescent COVID-19 samples was the United States, Italy and Spain. T cells, B-cell-depleted T cells, or PBMCs provided the cDNA or gDNA that served as material.

This clone was seen repeatedly, ten times or more. Per the original methods: Amplification of reference gene primers provided the estimated nucleated cell counts. Libraries were prepared by immunoSEQ multiplex PCR; TCRdb keeps only in-frame clonotypes and omits some of them. D and trimming were read from the DNA, whereas the V and J calls and clone size are those reported in that table. The sample includes 90,000 or so clones, 80% to 90% of them seen just once. The trim removed 5 bases at V and 0 bases at J, leaving 8 bases unmatched. Per the germline V gene, CDR1 is SEHNR and CDR2 is FQNEAQ (reference sequence). The CDR3 is 16 amino acids.

The specimen sequenced was peripheral blood. The receptor was isolated from a human donor in a cohort sampled during active COVID-19. The chain has TRBV7-9 and TRBJ2-3, with 7 bases identical to TRBD2. The CDR3 sequence: CASSGTGTKSTDTQYF. The CDR3 coding sequence is TGTGCCAGCAGCGGCACCGGGACTAAGAGCACAGATACGCAGTATTTT.